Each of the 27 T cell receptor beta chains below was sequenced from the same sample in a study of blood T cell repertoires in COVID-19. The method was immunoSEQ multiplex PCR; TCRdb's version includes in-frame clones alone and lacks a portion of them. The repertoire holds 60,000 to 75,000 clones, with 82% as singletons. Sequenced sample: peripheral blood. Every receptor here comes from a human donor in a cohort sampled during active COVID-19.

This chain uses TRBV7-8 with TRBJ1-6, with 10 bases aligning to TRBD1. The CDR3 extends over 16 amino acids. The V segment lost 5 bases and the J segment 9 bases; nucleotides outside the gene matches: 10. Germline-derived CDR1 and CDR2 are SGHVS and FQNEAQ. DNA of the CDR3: TGTGCCAGCAGCACGGAGACAGGGGGCGTTGGTTCACCCCTCCACTTT. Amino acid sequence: CASSTETGGVGSPLHF.

The CDR3 DNA sequence: TGTGCCAGCAGCCGGGGGAGGGCGAACACCGGGGAGCTGTTTTTT. Its protein product is CASSRGRANTGELFF. The chain recombines TRBV6-2 or TRBV6-3 with TRBJ2-2; 7 nucleotides agree with TRBD2. The length of the CDR3 is 15 residues. V dropped 6 bases and J dropped 0; count of bases not matched to a gene: 4. Germline CDR1 is MNHEY and CDR2 is SVGEGT.

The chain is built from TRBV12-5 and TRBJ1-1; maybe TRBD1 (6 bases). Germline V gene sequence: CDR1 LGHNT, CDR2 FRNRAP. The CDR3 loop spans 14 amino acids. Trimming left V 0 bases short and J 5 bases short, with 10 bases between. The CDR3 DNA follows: TGTGCTAGTGGTTTGGTAGGGGGGGTGACTGAAGCTTTCTTT. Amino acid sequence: CASGLVGGVTEAFF.

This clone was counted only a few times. CDR3 coding DNA: TGTGCCAGCTCACTGGGACAGAAAACCTTCACCGGGGAGCTGTTTTTT. It yields the protein CASSLGQKTFTGELFF. The chain is built from TRBV18 and TRBJ2-2; 7 bases match TRBD1. The germline V gene encodes CDR1 KGHSH and CDR2 LQKENI. Trimming cost V 4 bases and J 4 bases; bases outside gene matches: 9. This CDR3 has 16 residues.

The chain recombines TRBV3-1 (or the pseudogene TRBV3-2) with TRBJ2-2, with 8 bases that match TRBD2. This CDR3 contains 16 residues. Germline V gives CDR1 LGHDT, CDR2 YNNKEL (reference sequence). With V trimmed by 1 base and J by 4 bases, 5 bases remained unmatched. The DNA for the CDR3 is TGTGCCAGCAGCCAAGCGGGGGGGCAAACCACCGGGGAGCTGTTTTTT. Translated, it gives CASSQAGGQTTGELFF.

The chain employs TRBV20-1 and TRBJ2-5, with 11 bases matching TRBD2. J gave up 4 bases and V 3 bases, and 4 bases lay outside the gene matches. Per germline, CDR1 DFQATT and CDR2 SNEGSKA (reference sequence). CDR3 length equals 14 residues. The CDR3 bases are TGCAGTGCTAGTACTAGCGGGGGCTCAGAGACCCAGTACTTC. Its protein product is CSASTSGGSETQYF.

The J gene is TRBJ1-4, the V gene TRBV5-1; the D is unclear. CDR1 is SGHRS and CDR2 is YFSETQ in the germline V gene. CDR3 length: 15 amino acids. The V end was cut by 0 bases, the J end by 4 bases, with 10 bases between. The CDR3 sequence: CASSLGRSYNEKLFF. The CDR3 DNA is TGCGCCAGCAGCTTGGGCAGATCATATAATGAAAAACTGTTTTTT.

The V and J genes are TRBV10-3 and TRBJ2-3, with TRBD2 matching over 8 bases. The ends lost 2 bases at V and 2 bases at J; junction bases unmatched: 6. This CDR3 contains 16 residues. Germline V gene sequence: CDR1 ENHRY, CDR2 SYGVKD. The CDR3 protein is CAISEGAGGITDTQYF. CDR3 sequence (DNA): TGTGCCATCAGTGAGGGGGCGGGGGGCATCACAGATACGCAGTATTTT.

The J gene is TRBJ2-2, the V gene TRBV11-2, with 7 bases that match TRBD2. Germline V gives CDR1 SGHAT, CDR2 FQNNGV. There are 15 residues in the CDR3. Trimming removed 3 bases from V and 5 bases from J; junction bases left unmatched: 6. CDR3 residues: CASSLWRGGTGELFF. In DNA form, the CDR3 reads TGTGCCAGCAGCTTGTGGCGGGGAGGGACCGGGGAGCTGTTTTTT.

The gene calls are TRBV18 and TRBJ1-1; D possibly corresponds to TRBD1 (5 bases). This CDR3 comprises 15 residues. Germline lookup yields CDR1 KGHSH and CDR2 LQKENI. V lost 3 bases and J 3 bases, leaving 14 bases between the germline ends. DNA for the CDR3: TGTGCCAGCTCACCCAGACAGCCGGGGGACACTGAAGCTTTCTTT. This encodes CASSPRQPGDTEAFF.

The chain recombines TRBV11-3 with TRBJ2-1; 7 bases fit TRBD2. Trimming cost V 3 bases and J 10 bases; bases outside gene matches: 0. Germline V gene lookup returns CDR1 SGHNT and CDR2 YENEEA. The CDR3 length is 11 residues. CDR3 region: CASSLGGEQFF. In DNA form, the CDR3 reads TGTGCCAGCAGCTTGGGAGGGGAGCAGTTCTTC.

CDR3 residues: CAIRRGSVEETQYF. In DNA form, the CDR3 reads TGTGCCATCAGGCGGGGGTCGGTGGAGGAGACCCAGTACTTC. This rearrangement joins TRBV10-3 to TRBJ2-5; 7 nucleotides line up with TRBD2. V lost 6 bases and J lost 5; bases outside the gene matches: 9. Germline CDR1 ENHRY, CDR2 SYGVKD. The CDR3 totals 14 residues.

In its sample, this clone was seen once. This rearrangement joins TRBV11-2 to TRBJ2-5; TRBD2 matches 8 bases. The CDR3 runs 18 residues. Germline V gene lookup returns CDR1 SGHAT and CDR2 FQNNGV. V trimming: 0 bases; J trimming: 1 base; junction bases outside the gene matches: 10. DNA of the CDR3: TGTGCCAGCAGCTTAGATGCGGTGCGGGGGGACCTCCAAGAGACCCAGTACTTC. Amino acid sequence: CASSLDAVRGDLQETQYF.

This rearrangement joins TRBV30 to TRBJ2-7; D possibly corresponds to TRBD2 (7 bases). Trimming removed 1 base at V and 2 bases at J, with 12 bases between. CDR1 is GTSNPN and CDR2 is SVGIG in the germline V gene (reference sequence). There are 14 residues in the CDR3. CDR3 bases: TGTGCCTGGAGTGCACAGGGAGGGACCTACGAGCAGTACTTC. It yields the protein CAWSAQGGTYEQYF.

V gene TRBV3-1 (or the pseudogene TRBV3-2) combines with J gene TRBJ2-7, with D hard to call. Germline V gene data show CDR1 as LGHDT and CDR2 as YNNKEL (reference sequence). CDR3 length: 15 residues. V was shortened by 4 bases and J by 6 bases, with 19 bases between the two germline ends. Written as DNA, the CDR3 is TGTGCCAGCAGCCCCAGGTCCCGTTCATTCTCCGAGCAGTACGTC. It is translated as CASSPRSRSFSEQYV.

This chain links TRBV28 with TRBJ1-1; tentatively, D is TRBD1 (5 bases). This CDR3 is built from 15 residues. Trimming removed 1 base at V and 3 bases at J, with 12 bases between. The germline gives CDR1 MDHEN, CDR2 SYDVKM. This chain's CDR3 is CASSLSPQGDTEAFF. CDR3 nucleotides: TGTGCCAGCAGTTTATCCCCCCAGGGCGACACTGAAGCTTTCTTT.

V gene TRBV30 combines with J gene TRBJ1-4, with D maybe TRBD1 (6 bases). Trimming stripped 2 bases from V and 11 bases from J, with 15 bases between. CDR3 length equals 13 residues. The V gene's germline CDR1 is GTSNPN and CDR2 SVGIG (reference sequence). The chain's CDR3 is CAWSPGAFGKLFF. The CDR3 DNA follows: TGTGCCTGGAGTCCAGGGGCGTTTGGGAAACTGTTTTTT.

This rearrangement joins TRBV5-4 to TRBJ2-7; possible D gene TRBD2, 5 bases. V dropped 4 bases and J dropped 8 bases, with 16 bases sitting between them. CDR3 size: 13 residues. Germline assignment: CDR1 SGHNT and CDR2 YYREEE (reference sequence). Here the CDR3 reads CASSPTTEGKQYF. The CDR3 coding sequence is TGTGCCAGCAGCCCAACAACCGAGGGCAAGCAGTACTTC.

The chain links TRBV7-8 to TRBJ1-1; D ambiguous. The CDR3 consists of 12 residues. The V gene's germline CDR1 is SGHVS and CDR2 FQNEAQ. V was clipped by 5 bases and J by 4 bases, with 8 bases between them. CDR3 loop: CASSRGGTEAFF. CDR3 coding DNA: TGTGCCAGCAGCCGGGGTGGCACTGAAGCTTTCTTT.

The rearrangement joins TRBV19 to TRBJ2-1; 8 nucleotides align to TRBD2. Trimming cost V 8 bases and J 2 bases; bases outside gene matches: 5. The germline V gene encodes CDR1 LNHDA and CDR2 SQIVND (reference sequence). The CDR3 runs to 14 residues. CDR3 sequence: CASGRGGPYNEQFF. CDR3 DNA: TGTGCCAGTGGTCGGGGGGGCCCCTACAATGAGCAGTTCTTC.

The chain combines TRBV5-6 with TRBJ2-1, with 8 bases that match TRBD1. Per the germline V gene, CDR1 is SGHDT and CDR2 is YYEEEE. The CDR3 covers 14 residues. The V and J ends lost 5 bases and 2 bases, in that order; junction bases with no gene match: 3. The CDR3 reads CASSWDRPYNEQFF. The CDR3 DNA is TGTGCCAGCAGTTGGGACAGGCCCTACAATGAGCAGTTCTTC.

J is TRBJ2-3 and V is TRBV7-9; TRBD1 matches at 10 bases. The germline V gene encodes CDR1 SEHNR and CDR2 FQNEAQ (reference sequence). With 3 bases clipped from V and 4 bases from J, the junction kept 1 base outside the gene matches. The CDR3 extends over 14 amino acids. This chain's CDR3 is CASSFGQGADTQYF. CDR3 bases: TGTGCCAGCAGCTTTGGACAGGGGGCAGATACGCAGTATTTT.

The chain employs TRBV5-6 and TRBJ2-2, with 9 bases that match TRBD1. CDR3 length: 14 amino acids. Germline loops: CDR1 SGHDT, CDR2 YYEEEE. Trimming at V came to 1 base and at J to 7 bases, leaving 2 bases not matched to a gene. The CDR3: CASSLNRGLGELFF. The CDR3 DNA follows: TGTGCCAGCAGCTTGAACAGGGGGCTCGGGGAGCTGTTTTTT.

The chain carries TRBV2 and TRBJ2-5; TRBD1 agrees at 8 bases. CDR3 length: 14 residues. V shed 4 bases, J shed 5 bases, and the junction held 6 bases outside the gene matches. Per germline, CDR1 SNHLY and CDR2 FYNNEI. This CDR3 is CASSVTGGYETQYF. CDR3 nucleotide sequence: TGTGCCAGCAGTGTTACAGGGGGTTACGAGACCCAGTACTTC. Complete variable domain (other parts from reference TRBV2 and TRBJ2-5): EPEVTQTPSHQVTQMGQEVILRCVPISNHLYFYWYRQILGQKVEFLVSFYNNEISEKSEIFDDQFSVERPDGSNFTLKIRSTKLEDSAMYFCASSVTGGYETQYFGPGTRLLVL.

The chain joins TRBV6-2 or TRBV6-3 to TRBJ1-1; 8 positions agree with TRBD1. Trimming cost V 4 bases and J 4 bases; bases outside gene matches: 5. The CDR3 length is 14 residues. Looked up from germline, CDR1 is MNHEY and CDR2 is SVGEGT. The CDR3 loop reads CASSFTGGSTEAFF. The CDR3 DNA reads TGTGCCAGCAGTTTCACAGGGGGTAGCACTGAAGCTTTCTTT.

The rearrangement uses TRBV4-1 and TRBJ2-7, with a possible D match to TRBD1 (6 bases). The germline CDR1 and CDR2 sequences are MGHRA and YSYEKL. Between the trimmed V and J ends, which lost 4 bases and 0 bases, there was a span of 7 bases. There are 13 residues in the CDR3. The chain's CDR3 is CASSRTASYEQYF. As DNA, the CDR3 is TGCGCCAGCAGCCGGACAGCCTCCTACGAGCAGTACTTC.

The CDR3 DNA reads as TGTGCCAGCAGCCTAGCGGGGGGTAGGAACTCTGGGGCCAACGTCCTGACTTTC. Its protein is CASSLAGGRNSGANVLTF. This rearrangement joins TRBV6-4 to TRBJ2-6; 11 positions agree with TRBD2. V shed 6 bases and J 0 bases; nucleotides not matched to a gene: 7. This CDR3 contains 18 residues. Germline V gives CDR1 MRHNA, CDR2 SNTAGT.